Shown below are 7 T cell receptor beta chains from a single sample sequenced in a study of cytomegalovirus exposure and HLA in healthy donors (dated by TCRdb to about 2017). The library was built by means of the immunoSEQ multiplex PCR assay. For the multiplex PCR, a mixture combining 60 forward primers for TCR Vbeta segments and 13 reverse primers for TCR Jbeta segments was used. TCRdb re-hosts the immuneACCESS table, in-frame sequences only. Its copies lack some clones; in the studies checked, an unresolved V gene accounts for under half of them, and the cause for the rest is not known. A total of around 120,000 clones appear in this sample, over 60% of them only once. 2.7% of the sample is taken by the ten largest. Sequenced: PBMCs. The source of these receptors is a woman in her 40s in good health and CMV-seropositive.

The V and J genes are TRBV6-1 and TRBJ2-7; tentatively, D is TRBD2 (6 bases). Looked up from germline, CDR1 is MNHNS and CDR2 is SASEGT. With 0 bases removed from V and 1 base from J, the gap between germline ends came to 10 bases. This CDR3 comprises 15 residues. Written as DNA, the CDR3 is TGTGCCAGCAGTGAAGCGCTGACTAGATCCTACGAGCAGTACTTC. As protein: CASSEALTRSYEQYF.

This rearrangement joins TRBV4-2 to TRBJ2-3; 10 bases line up with TRBD2. The CDR3 covers 16 residues. After removal of 4 bases from V and 6 bases from J, the junction contained 10 bases not matched to a gene. Germline assignment: CDR1 LGHNA and CDR2 YNFKEQ. The chain's CDR3 is CASSPSQASGGDTQYF. The CDR3 bases are TGTGCCAGCAGCCCATCACAGGCTAGCGGGGGCGATACGCAGTATTTT.

The CDR3 DNA sequence: TGTGCCAGCAGTGACGACAGGGGAGAGACCCAGTACTTC. This encodes CASSDDRGETQYF. The J gene is TRBJ2-5, the V gene TRBV6-4; 8 nucleotides agree with TRBD1. The germline V gene encodes CDR1 MRHNA and CDR2 SNTAGT. V gave up 2 bases and J gave up 4 bases; unmatched junction bases: 0. There are 13 residues in the CDR3.

The rearrangement links TRBV19 to TRBJ2-7, with a possible D match to TRBD1 (7 bases). Germline assignment: CDR1 LNHDA and CDR2 SQIVND (reference sequence). This CDR3 spans 18 amino acids. Trimming removed 3 bases from V and 3 bases from J, with 24 bases in between. The CDR3 nucleotides are TGTGCCAGTAGTATTACAGGAGGAGGGACAGTCACCCTCTACGAGCAGTACTTC. This encodes CASSITGGGTVTLYEQYF.

J is TRBJ2-5 and V is TRBV6-1, with D possibly TRBD2 on 7 matching bases. The CDR3 loop spans 14 amino acids. V lost 9 bases and J lost 1, with 15 bases in between. Germline assignment: CDR1 MNHNS and CDR2 SASEGT. In DNA, the CDR3 is TGTGCCAGTATCCTTGGGGGGGCCCAAGAGACCCAGTACTTC. It translates to CASILGGAQETQYF.

The gene calls are TRBV2 and TRBJ2-7, with a tentative D call TRBD2 (5 bases). The CDR3 length is 12 residues. V lost 7 bases, J lost 5 bases, and 12 bases lay in between. The germline V gene encodes CDR1 SNHLY and CDR2 FYNNEI. The CDR3 here is CASNEGSDEQYF. The CDR3 DNA follows: TGTGCCAGCAACGAAGGGAGCGACGAGCAGTACTTC.

This clone was recorded only once. The chain joins TRBV11-2 to TRBJ2-1; 8 nucleotides agree with TRBD1. The germline gives CDR1 SGHAT, CDR2 FQNNGV. CDR3 length: 17 residues. V dropped 6 bases and J dropped 8; count of bases not matched to a gene: 18. CDR3 in amino acids: CASSSTGGSPLWDEQFF. The CDR3 DNA reads TGTGCCAGCAGTTCCACAGGGGGATCTCCCCTTTGGGATGAGCAGTTCTTC. The complete variable domain, with remaining parts taken from reference TRBV11-2 and TRBJ2-1, reads EAGVAQSPRYKIIEKRQSVAFWCNPISGHATLYWYQQILGQGPKLLIQFQNNGVVDDSQLPKDRFSAERLKGVDSTLKIQPAKLEDSAVYLCASSSTGGSPLWDEQFFGPGTRLTVL.